What follows are 32 T cell receptor beta chains derived from one specimen sequenced in a study of CD8+CD57+ T cells in acquired aplastic anemia. The TCR beta profiling, which covered VDJ combination and CDR3 sequence, was carried out using genomic DNA as the template. TCRdb called the reads again in MiXCR, with one record for every CDR3 protein. The sample contains approximately 380,000 distinct CDR3 sequences, 65% to 80% of which appear only once. The sample consisted of sorted CD4+, CD8+, or CD8+CD57+ T cells (not recorded which) from PBMCs. Every receptor here comes from a human donor in good health, serving as a control.

V and J are TRBV12-3 or TRBV12-4 and TRBJ2-6; no definite D call. The CDR3 totals 14 residues. V lost 10 bases to trimming and J lost 1 base, with 11 bases between them. The CDR3 loop is CAKSDLSGANVLTF. For the CDR3, the DNA is TGTGCCAAGAGCGATTTATCTGGGGCCAACGTCCTGACTTTC.

The chain has TRBV12-3 or TRBV12-4 and TRBJ2-3; possibly TRBD2 for D (5 bases). This CDR3 has 14 amino acids. The V end was cut by 3 bases, the J end by 4 bases, with 11 bases between. In DNA, the CDR3 is TGTGCCAGCAGTTTGACGGGATGGGCAGATACGCAGTATTTT. Translation: CASSLTGWADTQYF.

V and J are TRBV9 and TRBJ1-1; tentative D call: TRBD1 (5 bases). Germline loops: CDR1 SGDLS, CDR2 YYNGEE. CDR3 length: 11 residues. V lost 0 bases to trimming and J lost 11 bases, with 8 bases between them. This CDR3 reads CASSVGEGAFF. The CDR3 DNA is TGTGCCAGCAGCGTAGGGGAGGGGGCTTTCTTT.

Many counts were recorded for this clonotype. CDR3 DNA sequence: TGTGCCAGCAGCCAAGATCCGGGGGACAGGGCCGGGGAGGGCTACACCTTC. Translating it yields CASSQDPGDRAGEGYTF. V is TRBV4-2 and J is TRBJ1-2, with TRBD1 identical over 9 bases. The CDR3 has 17 residues. V was pared by 0 bases and J by 8 bases, with 13 bases of the junction left unmatched. The germline CDR1 and CDR2 sequences are LGHNA and YNFKEQ.

The sample holds one count of this clonotype. The germline gene is not matched at one end of the junction; a read error may be the cause. This chain connects TRBV7-7 to TRBJ2-7; 9 nucleotides agree with TRBD2. The length of the CDR3 is 15 residues. Germline V lookup: CDR1 SSHAT, CDR2 FNYEAQ (reference sequence). Here the CDR3 DNA reads TGTGCTAGCGCAAACCGCGGGGGGGGGACCGGGGAGCTGTACTTC. Encoded protein: CASANRGGGTGELYF.

Concerning this clonotype itself: This CDR3 fails to terminate in the conserved phenylalanine or tryptophan, so it likely reflects a read error. The limits of the CDR3 on the DNA are not certain, so only TCRdb's listed CDR3 is given. V gene TRBV19 combines with J gene TRBJ1-1. The CDR3 length equals 15 residues, ends included. Germline values: CDR1 LNHDA, CDR2 SQIVND (reference sequence). CDR3 sequence reads: CASSFGPSNQPQHFV.

CDR3 nucleotides: TGTGCCAGCAGTGACAGGCAGGCTATCACTGAAGCTTTCTTT. Translated: CASSDRQAITEAFF. This chain links TRBV7-2 with TRBJ1-1; maybe TRBD1 (6 bases). Trimming left V 6 bases short and J 4 bases short, with 15 bases between. Per the germline V gene, CDR1 is SGHTA and CDR2 is FQGNSA. This CDR3 spans 14 amino acids.

Remarks on this clonotype: The germline gene is not matched at one end of the junction; a read error may be the cause. The J gene is TRBJ2-7, the V gene TRBV7-2, with TRBD1 as a possible D gene (6 bases). CDR1 is SGHTA, CDR2 FQGNSA, per germline. The CDR3 covers 14 residues. In DNA, the CDR3 is TGTGCCAGCAGCTTAGCCGGACAGAGCACAGATACGCAGTTC. Its protein is CASSLAGQSTDTQF.

The J gene is TRBJ2-7, the V gene TRBV18; possibly TRBD2 for D (6 bases). The CDR3 sequence is 13 residues long. Per germline, CDR1 KGHSH and CDR2 LQKENI. V was shortened by 6 bases and J by 3 bases, with 12 bases between the two germline ends. DNA for the CDR3: TGTGCCAGCTCCGTCGGGGACTTCTACGAGCAGTACTTC. Protein product: CASSVGDFYEQYF.

Note on this clonotype: A read error may account for a junction end that differs from germline. The chain uses TRBV7-2 and TRBJ2-2; 8 nucleotides line up with TRBD2. There are 16 residues in the CDR3. Germline CDR1 and CDR2: SGHTA and FQGNSA. The CDR3 DNA follows: TGTGCCAGCAGCTTTCAAAGAGGCGGGGGGAGCGATGAGCAGTTTTTT. As protein: CASSFQRGGGSDEQFF.

The sample holds many counts of this clonotype. The J gene is TRBJ1-2, the V gene TRBV5-1; TRBD1 might be the D (6 bases). V dropped 2 bases and J dropped 5 bases, with 13 bases sitting between them. Germline CDR1 reads SGHRS; CDR2 reads YFSETQ. The CDR3 has 14 residues. The CDR3 loop reads CASSFFGGGYGYTF. CDR3 DNA sequence: TGCGCCAGCAGCTTTTTCGGGGGCGGATATGGCTACACCTTC.

This clonotype was counted at least ten times. The J gene is TRBJ1-5, the V gene TRBV29-1, with unresolved D. Germline V gene sequence: CDR1 SQVTM, CDR2 ANQGSEA. With 0 bases removed from V and 3 bases from J, the gap between germline ends came to 6 bases. This CDR3 contains 13 residues. The CDR3 is CSVEEGINQPQHF. DNA for the CDR3: TGCAGCGTTGAAGAGGGAATCAATCAGCCCCAGCATTTT.

Of note for this clonotype: The junction shows a germline mismatch at one end, possibly a read error. The chain joins TRBV15 to TRBJ1-5, with D perhaps matching TRBD1 (5 bases). The CDR3 runs 15 residues. CDR1 and CDR2 (germline): LNHNV, YYDKDF (reference sequence). Here the CDR3 DNA reads TGTTCTAGCAGTTCAGTAGGGGTTAGCGATCAGCCCCAGCATTTT. It is translated as CSSSSVGVSDQPQHF.

The chain combines TRBV2 with TRBJ2-1, with TRBD2 matching 8 bases. V was clipped by 4 bases and J by 4 bases; unmatched bases: 6. The length of the CDR3 is 15 residues. Germline CDR1 is SNHLY and CDR2 is FYNNEI. For the CDR3, the DNA is TGTGCCAGCAGTGTATCGGGGGGGAGGTACAATGAGCAGTTCTTC. It translates to CASSVSGGRYNEQFF.

This clonotype has at least ten counts. The V call is TRBV7-8, the J call TRBJ1-1; no definite D call. The CDR3 contains 14 residues. Germline CDR1 reads SGHVS; CDR2 reads FQNEAQ. V gave up 7 bases and J gave up 0 bases, with 12 bases separating them. The CDR3 DNA follows: TGTGCCAGCACCAGAGACACATTGAACACTGAAGCTTTCTTT. Its protein is CASTRDTLNTEAFF.

This rearrangement joins TRBV7-2 to TRBJ2-2; tentative D call: TRBD2 (6 bases). Germline CDR1 and CDR2: SGHTA and FQGNSA. Between the trimmed V and J ends, which lost 5 bases and 13 bases, there was a span of 23 bases. This CDR3 has 15 residues. The CDR3 region has the DNA TGTGCCAGCAGCCGGTATGGGGGGAACACCGAAGCGCTGTTTTTT. Amino acid sequence: CASSRYGGNTEALFF.

This clonotype was detected a few times. One end of the junction does not line up with germline, which may come from a read error. The chain combines TRBV4-3 with TRBJ2-7; perhaps TRBD1 as D (6 bases). CDR3 length equals 15 residues. Germline assignment: CDR1 LGHNA and CDR2 YSLEER. Here the CDR3 DNA reads TGCGCCAGCAGCTTTAATAGGGTGGGGGCCTACAAGCAGTACTTC. Its translation: CASSFNRVGAYKQYF.

The sample holds a few counts of this clonotype. The chain couples TRBV24-1 to TRBJ2-1, with D unresolved. V dropped 5 bases and J dropped 7 bases, with 8 bases sitting between them. CDR1 KGHDR and CDR2 SFDVKD come from the germline V gene. This CDR3 is built from 12 residues. The CDR3 coding sequence is TGTGCCACCAGTGGGGTAGGGAATGAGCAGTTCTTC. This encodes CATSGVGNEQFF.

A word on this clonotype: The CDR3 does not end in the conserved phenylalanine or tryptophan, so this is likely a read error. The DNA is omitted, as the CDR3 cannot be located on it reliably, and the CDR3 follows TCRdb's listing. This rearrangement joins TRBV19 to TRBJ1-1; the D call TRBD1 from the table was never checked on the DNA. Germline CDR1 LNHDA, CDR2 SQIVND (reference sequence). The CDR3 is made up of 16 amino acids, end residues included. CDR3 residues: CASSTHDQGADTVGSV.

This clonotype was observed a handful of times. V gene TRBV5-4 combines with J gene TRBJ1-1; D remains unclear. CDR3 size: 14 residues. V was cut by 3 bases and J by 0 bases, with 9 bases left in between. Germline loops: CDR1 SGHNT, CDR2 YYREEE (reference sequence). CDR3 DNA sequence: TGTGCCAGCAGCTCCGGAAGGATGAACACTGAAGCTTTCTTT. As protein: CASSSGRMNTEAFF.

This clonotype was seen a single time. V usage is TRBV4-1 and J usage is TRBJ2-7; tentatively, D is TRBD1 or TRBD2 (6 bases each). Germline CDR1 MGHRA, CDR2 YSYEKL. CDR3 length equals 14 residues. The ends were cut back, 5 bases at V and 5 bases at J, with 16 bases in the middle. DNA for the CDR3: TGCGCCAGCAGCAGAGGGGGGTTAACCAACGAGCAGTACTTC. It yields the protein CASSRGGLTNEQYF.

J is TRBJ2-7 and V is TRBV2; TRBD1 matches at 12 bases. Trimming at V came to 6 bases and at J to 4 bases, leaving 7 bases not matched to a gene. Germline V CDR1 and CDR2: SNHLY, FYNNEI. The length of the CDR3 is 15 residues. CDR3 nucleotides: TGTGCCAGCAGAGGTCCGGGACAGGGGGCTTACGAGCAGTACTTC. Protein product: CASRGPGQGAYEQYF.

The rearrangement links TRBV7-9 to TRBJ2-7; D not resolved. CDR3 length: 12 amino acids. Germline CDR1 and CDR2: SEHNR and FQNEAQ (reference sequence). V was cut by 1 base and J by 13 bases, with 14 bases left in between. CDR3 nucleotide sequence: TGTGCCAGCAGCTTAGGAGACTCCCAGTATTACTTC. It translates to CASSLGDSQYYF.

This clonotype was detected only a few times. The V gene is TRBV10-1, the J gene TRBJ1-2, with a possible D match to TRBD1 (6 bases). The CDR3 sequence is 14 residues long. Deletions cut 9 bases from V and 6 bases from J, with 20 bases between. Germline CDR1 is WNHNN and CDR2 is SYGVQD (reference sequence). The DNA of the CDR3 is TGCGCCAGACCCTTGAGGGGGGACAAGGATGGCTACACCTTC. Translation: CARPLRGDKDGYTF.

This clonotype showed up just once. The rearrangement joins TRBV7-3 to TRBJ1-5; TRBD1 matches 9 bases. Germline V gene lookup returns CDR1 SGHTA and CDR2 FQGTGA. After removal of 6 bases from V and 10 bases from J, the junction contained 19 bases not matched to a gene. There are 17 residues in the CDR3. This chain's CDR3 is CASSATDRTGEDFPQHF. CDR3 nucleotides: TGTGCCAGCAGTGCGACGGACCGGACAGGGGAAGACTTCCCCCAGCATTTT.

The sample holds many counts of this clonotype. The chain employs TRBV5-1 and TRBJ1-4; the match to TRBD1 covers 9 bases. V gave up 1 base and J gave up 8 bases; unmatched junction bases: 6. Germline V gives CDR1 SGHRS, CDR2 YFSETQ. The CDR3 has 15 amino acids. The CDR3 spells CASSLTGGAEEKLFF. The CDR3 coding sequence is TGCGCCAGCAGCTTGACAGGGGGCGCAGAAGAAAAACTGTTTTTT.

The chain recombines TRBV11-2 with TRBJ2-3; D is uncertain. V was trimmed by 5 bases and J by 3 bases, leaving 12 bases between them. Germline CDR1 and CDR2: SGHAT and FQNNGV. The CDR3 totals 14 residues. This chain's CDR3 is CASSADGLTDTQYF. CDR3 DNA: TGTGCCAGCAGCGCGGACGGATTGACAGATACGCAGTATTTT.

This chain connects TRBV9 to TRBJ2-7; no firm D call. Germline-derived CDR1 and CDR2 are SGDLS and YYNGEE. The CDR3 consists of 15 residues. V lost 4 bases and J 11 bases, leaving 25 bases between the germline ends. Here the CDR3 reads CASSSAAVGYGYKYF. The CDR3 nucleotides are TGTGCCAGCAGCTCCGCCGCCGTAGGCTATGGCTACAAGTACTTC.

The CDR3 bases are TGTGCCAGCAGCTTGCGGCCTGATCCCTACGGCGACAACTACTTC. Amino acid sequence: CASSLRPDPYGDNYF. The genes are TRBV7-9 and TRBJ2-7; D gene ambiguous. V was shortened by 3 bases and J by 13 bases, with 25 bases between the two germline ends. Germline assignment: CDR1 SEHNR and CDR2 FQNEAQ (reference sequence). The CDR3 is 15 residues long.

The chain has TRBV28 and TRBJ2-7; D unresolved. Germline CDR1 reads MDHEN; CDR2 reads SYDVKM. Trimming pared 2 bases from V and 2 bases from J, leaving 10 bases between. The CDR3 loop spans 14 amino acids. CDR3 region: CASSLTDVTYEQYF. The CDR3 DNA sequence: TGTGCCAGCAGTTTAACAGACGTTACCTACGAGCAGTACTTC. The entire variable domain, with the rest obtained from reference TRBV28 and TRBJ2-7, is as follows: DVKVTQSSRYLVKRTGEKVFLECVQDMDHENMFWYRQDPGLGLRLIYFSYDVKMKEKGDIPEGYSVSREKKERFSLILESASTNQTSMYLCASSLTDVTYEQYFGPGTRLTVT.

The chain joins TRBV13 to TRBJ2-7, with a weak D call TRBD2 (6 bases). Germline lookup yields CDR1 PRHDT and CDR2 FYEKMQ (reference sequence). The length of the CDR3 is 13 residues. Between the trimmed V and J ends, which lost 6 bases and 7 bases, there was a span of 16 bases. The CDR3 DNA follows: TGTGCCAGCAGAAACACTAGCCTAACGGAGCAGTACTTC. Translation gives CASRNTSLTEQYF.

To note about this clonotype: Sequence at one end of the junction differs from germline and may be a read error. This chain uses TRBV7-8 with TRBJ1-2; D may be TRBD1 (5 bases). The CDR3 loop spans 14 amino acids. Germline loops: CDR1 SGHVS, CDR2 FQNEAQ. The CDR3 loop is CASSITRTRDYYSF. CDR3 coding DNA: TGTGCCAGCAGCATCACCAGGACAAGGGACTACTACTCCTTC.